This TCR beta chain stems from a study of Ad26.COV2.S vaccination and SARS-CoV-2 variants. About the research overall: The donor belonged to the COV1001 Ad26.COV2.S trial arm. Points from the study as a whole: Comparability of non-spike TCR breadth was observed across vaccine and placebo recipients.

Details on this clone: Its antigen is still unknown.

Profiling relied on immunoSEQ multiplex PCR, and the TCRdb table lists in-frame clones only, not all of them. The sample has 360,000 or so clones, 80% to 90% seen once. Treatment specified: some 19 received Ad26.COV2.S at low or high dose, single or two shots; about 5 received placebo; per-sample allocation not given. Following the first vaccine or placebo injection, samples were taken on day 63. Donation came from an adult in Boston who was aged 18-55 years. Vaccination employed an Ad26 vector expressing the Wuhan-strain SARS-CoV-2 spike. The source is a person between 18 and 65 years old who received the Ad26.COV2.S COVID-19 vaccine or a placebo. The source material was peripheral blood, sampled in a trial of Ad26.COV2.S vaccine versus placebo.

The CDR3 is CASSSGLSRVQNGYTF. CDR3 DNA: TGTGCCAGCAGCTCTGGCTTAAGCAGGGTTCAGAATGGCTACACCTTC. The chain has TRBV5-4 and TRBJ1-2, with D possibly TRBD1 on 5 matching bases. Per germline, CDR1 SGHNT and CDR2 YYREEE (reference sequence). Trimming cost V 3 bases and J 6 bases, with 21 bases left between them. This CDR3 is 16 amino acids long. Variable domain in full (rest from reference TRBV5-4 and TRBJ1-2): ETGVTQSPTHLIKTRGQQVTLRCSSQSGHNTVSWYQQALGQGPQFIFQYYREEENGRGNFPPRFSGLQFPNYSSELNVNALELDDSALYLCASSSGLSRVQNGYTFGSGTRLTVV.